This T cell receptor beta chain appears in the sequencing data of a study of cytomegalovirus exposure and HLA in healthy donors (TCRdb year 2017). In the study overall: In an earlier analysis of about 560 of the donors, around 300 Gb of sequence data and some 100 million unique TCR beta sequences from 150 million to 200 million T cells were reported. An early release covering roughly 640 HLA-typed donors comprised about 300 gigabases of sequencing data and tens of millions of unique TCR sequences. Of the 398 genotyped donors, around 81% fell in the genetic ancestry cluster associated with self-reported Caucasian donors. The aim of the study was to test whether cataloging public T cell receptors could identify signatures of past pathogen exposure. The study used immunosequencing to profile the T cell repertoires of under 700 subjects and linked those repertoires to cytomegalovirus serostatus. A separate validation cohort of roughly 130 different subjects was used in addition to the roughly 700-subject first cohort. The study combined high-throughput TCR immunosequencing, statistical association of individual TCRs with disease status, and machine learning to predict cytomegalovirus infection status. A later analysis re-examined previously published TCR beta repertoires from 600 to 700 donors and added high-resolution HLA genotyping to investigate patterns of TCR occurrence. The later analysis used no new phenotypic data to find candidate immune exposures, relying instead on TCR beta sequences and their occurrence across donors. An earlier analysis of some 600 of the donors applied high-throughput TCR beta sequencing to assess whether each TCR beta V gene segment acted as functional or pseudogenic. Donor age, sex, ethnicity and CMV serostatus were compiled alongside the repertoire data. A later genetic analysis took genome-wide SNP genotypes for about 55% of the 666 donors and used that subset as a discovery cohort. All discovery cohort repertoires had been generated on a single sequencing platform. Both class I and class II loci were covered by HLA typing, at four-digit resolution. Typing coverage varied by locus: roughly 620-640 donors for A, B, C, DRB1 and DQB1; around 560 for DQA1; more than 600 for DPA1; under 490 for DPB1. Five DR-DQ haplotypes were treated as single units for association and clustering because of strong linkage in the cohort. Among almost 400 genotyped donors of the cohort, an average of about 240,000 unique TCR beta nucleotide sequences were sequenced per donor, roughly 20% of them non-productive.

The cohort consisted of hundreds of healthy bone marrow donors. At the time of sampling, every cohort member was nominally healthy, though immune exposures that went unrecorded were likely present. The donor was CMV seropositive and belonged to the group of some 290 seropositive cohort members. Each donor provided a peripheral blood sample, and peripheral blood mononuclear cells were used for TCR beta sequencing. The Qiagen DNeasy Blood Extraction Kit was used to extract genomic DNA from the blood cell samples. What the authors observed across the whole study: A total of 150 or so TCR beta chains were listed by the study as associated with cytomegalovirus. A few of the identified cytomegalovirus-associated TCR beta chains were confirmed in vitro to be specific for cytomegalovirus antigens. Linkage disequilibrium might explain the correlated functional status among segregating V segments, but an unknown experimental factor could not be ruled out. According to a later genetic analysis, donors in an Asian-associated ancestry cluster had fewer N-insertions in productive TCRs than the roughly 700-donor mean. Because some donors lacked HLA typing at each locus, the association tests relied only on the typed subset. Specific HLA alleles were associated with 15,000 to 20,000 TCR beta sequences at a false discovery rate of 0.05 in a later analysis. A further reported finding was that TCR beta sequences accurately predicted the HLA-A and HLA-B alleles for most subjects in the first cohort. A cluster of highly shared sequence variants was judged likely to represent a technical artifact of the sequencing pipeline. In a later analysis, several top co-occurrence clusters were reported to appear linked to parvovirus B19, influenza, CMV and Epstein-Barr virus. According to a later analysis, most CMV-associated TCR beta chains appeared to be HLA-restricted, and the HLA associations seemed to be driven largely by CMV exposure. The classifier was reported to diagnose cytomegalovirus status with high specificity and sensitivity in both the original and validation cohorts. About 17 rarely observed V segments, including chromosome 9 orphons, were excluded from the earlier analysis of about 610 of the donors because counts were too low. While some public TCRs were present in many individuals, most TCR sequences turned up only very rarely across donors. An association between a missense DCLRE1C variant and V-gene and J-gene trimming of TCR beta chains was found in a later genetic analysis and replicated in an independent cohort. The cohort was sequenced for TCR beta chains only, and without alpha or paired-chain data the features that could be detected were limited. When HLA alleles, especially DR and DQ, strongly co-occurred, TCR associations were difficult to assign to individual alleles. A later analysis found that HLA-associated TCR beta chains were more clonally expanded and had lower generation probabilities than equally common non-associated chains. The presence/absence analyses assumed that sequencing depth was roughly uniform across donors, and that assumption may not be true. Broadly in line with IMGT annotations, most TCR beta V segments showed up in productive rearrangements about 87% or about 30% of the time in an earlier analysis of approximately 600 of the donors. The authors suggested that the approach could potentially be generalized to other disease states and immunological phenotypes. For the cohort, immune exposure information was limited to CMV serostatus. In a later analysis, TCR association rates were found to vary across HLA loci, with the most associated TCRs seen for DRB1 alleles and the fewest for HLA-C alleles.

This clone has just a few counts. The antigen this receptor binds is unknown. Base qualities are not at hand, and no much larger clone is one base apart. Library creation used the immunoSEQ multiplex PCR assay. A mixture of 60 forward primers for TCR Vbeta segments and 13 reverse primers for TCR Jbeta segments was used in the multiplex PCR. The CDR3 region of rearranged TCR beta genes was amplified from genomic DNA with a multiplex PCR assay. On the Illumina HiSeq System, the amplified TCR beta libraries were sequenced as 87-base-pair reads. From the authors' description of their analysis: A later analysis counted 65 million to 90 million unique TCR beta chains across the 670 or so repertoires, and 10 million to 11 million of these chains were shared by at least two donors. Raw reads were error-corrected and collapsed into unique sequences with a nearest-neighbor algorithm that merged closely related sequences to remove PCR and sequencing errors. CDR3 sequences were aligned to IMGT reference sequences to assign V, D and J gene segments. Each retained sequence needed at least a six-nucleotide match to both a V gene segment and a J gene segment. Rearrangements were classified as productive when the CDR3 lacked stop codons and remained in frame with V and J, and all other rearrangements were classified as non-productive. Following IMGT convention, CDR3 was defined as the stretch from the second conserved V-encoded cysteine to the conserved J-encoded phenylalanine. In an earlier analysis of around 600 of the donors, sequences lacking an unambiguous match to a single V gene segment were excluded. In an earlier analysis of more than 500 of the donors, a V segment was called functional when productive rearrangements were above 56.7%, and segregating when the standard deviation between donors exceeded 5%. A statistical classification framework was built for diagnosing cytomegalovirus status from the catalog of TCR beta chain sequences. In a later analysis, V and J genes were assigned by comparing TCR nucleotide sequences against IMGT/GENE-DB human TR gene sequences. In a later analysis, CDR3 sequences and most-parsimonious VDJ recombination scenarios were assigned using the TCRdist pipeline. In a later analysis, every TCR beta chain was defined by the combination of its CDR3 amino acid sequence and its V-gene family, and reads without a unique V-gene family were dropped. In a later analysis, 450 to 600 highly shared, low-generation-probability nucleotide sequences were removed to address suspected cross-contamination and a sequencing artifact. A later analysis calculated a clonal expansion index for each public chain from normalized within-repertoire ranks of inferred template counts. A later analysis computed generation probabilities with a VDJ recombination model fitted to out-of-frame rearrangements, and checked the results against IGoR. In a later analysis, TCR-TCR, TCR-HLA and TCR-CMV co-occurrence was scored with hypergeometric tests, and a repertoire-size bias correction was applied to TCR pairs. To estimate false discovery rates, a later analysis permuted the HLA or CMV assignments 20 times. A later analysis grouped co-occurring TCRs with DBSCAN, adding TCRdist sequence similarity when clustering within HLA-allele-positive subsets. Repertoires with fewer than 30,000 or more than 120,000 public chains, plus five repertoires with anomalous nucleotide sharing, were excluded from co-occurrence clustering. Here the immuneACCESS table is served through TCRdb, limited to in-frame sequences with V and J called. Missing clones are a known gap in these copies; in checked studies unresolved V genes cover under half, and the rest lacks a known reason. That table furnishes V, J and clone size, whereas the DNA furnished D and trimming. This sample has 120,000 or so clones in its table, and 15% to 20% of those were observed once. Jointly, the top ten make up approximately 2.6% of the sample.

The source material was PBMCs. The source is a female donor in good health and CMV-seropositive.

The DNA sequence is TGTGCCAGCAGCCCCCCCCACAGGGGTCAGCCCCAGCATTTT. It translates to CASSPPHRGQPQHF. The chain couples TRBV4-2 to TRBJ1-5, and 7 bases in between align with TRBD1. Trimming removed 4 bases from V and 6 bases from J; the gene matches leave 6 bases unexplained. From cysteine to phenylalanine, the CDR3 is 14 amino acids long. Of the read, only the CDR3 DNA is kept; its 42 bases are in frame from base 1. Reading the germline V gene gives CDR1 LGHNA and CDR2 YNFKEQ.